Presented here are 27 T cell receptor beta chains from one specimen sequenced in a study of response to subunit inactivated influenza vaccine. TCRdb reanalysed the RT-PCR reads using MiXCR and keeps one entry per CDR3 protein. The sample includes over 800,000 distinct CDR3 sequences, 21% seen only once; the top ten take about a tenth. The material was PBMCs from blood, obtained roughly 5 days after vaccination. These receptors were taken from a man aged 45-60 years who received an inactivated influenza vaccine.

This clonotype was observed many times. V is TRBV27 and J is TRBJ2-3, with D unresolved. Germline V CDR1 and CDR2: MNHEY, SMNVEV (reference sequence). This CDR3 contains 14 residues. The V end lost 3 bases, the J end lost 1 base, and 8 bases lay between the germline ends. Here the CDR3 DNA reads TGTGCCAGCAGTTTCGGCCGTGGCACAGATACGCAGTATTTT. It translates to CASSFGRGTDTQYF.

This rearrangement joins TRBV7-9 to TRBJ2-1; 7 bases are shared with TRBD2. This CDR3 is 13 amino acids long. After removal of 5 bases from V and 7 bases from J, the junction contained 5 bases not matched to a gene. Germline V gene lookup returns CDR1 SEHNR and CDR2 FQNEAQ (reference sequence). This CDR3 is CASSPTSLNEQFF. In DNA, the CDR3 is TGTGCCAGCAGCCCGACTAGCTTGAATGAGCAGTTCTTC.

The table lists this clonotype with a few counts. The chain is built from TRBV10-3 and TRBJ2-3; maybe TRBD1 (6 bases). The CDR3 extends over 15 amino acids. Trimming pared 3 bases from V and 3 bases from J, leaving 13 bases between. Germline assignment: CDR1 ENHRY and CDR2 SYGVKD. CDR3 coding DNA: TGTGCCATCAGTGAATCCCAGGGGCGGACAGATACGCAGTATTTT. Translation gives CAISESQGRTDTQYF.

This clonotype turned up a few times. The V gene is TRBV5-6, the J gene TRBJ2-1, with 10 bases aligning to TRBD2. Germline V CDR1 and CDR2: SGHDT, YYEEEE. V trimming: 4 bases; J trimming: 1 base; junction bases outside the gene matches: 11. This CDR3 is built from 18 residues. The CDR3 loop is CASSPVVVLAGSYNEQFF. The CDR3 DNA reads as TGTGCCAGCAGCCCGGTTGTTGTACTAGCGGGGTCCTACAATGAGCAGTTCTTC.

V usage is TRBV20-1 and J usage is TRBJ2-1, with unresolved D. V was clipped by 8 bases and J by 0 bases, with 17 bases between them. Germline CDR1 DFQATT, CDR2 SNEGSKA (reference sequence). The CDR3 spans 15 residues. The CDR3 protein is CSPNGYLSSYNEQFF. CDR3 in DNA: TGCAGTCCTAACGGCTATCTTAGCTCCTACAATGAGCAGTTCTTC.

At least ten counts were recorded for this clonotype. V gene TRBV4-2 combines with J gene TRBJ2-3; 12 bases are shared with TRBD2. The CDR3 runs 15 residues. V lost 5 bases, J lost 4 bases, and 4 bases stayed unmatched. Per the germline V gene, CDR1 is LGHNA and CDR2 is YNFKEQ. The CDR3 DNA follows: TGTGCCAGCAGCGCACTAGCGGGGGGTCCAGATACGCAGTATTTT. Amino acid sequence: CASSALAGGPDTQYF.

The chain carries TRBV20-1 and TRBJ2-7; D tentatively fits TRBD1 or TRBD2 (6 bases each). The CDR3 runs 14 residues. The germline CDR1 and CDR2 sequences are DFQATT and SNEGSKA (reference sequence). V dropped 4 bases and J dropped 4 bases, with 17 bases sitting between them. As DNA, the CDR3 is TGCAGTGCTATACCTCGGGGGCGCGGGTACGAGCAGTACTTC. It encodes CSAIPRGRGYEQYF.

The sample holds a few counts of this clonotype. The chain is built from TRBV20-1 and TRBJ1-6, with D possibly being TRBD1 (5 bases). Germline V CDR1 and CDR2: DFQATT, SNEGSKA (reference sequence). Trimming shortened V by 3 bases and J by 6 bases, and 15 bases separated the two germline ends. The CDR3 loop spans 15 amino acids. CDR3 in amino acids: CSASDGGWRNSPLHF. CDR3 bases: TGCAGTGCTAGCGATGGGGGATGGCGTAATTCACCCCTCCACTTT.

This chain uses TRBV7-2 with TRBJ2-5; 7 bases fit TRBD2. The CDR3 is 15 residues long. CDR1 SGHTA and CDR2 FQGNSA come from the germline V gene. V lost 2 bases to trimming and J lost 5 bases; unmatched junction nucleotides: 8. The CDR3, as DNA: TGTGCCAGCAGCTTACTAGCGGAACGTTGGGAGACCCAGTACTTC. It translates to CASSLLAERWETQYF.

This clonotype occurred many times. The chain links TRBV6-2 or TRBV6-3 to TRBJ1-6; D not resolved. The CDR3 has 16 residues. The germline V gene encodes CDR1 MNHEY and CDR2 SVGEGT. V shed 2 bases and J shed 8 bases, with 16 bases lying between them. The CDR3 here is CASSYGPRRSDSPLHF. The DNA of the CDR3 is TGTGCCAGCAGTTACGGGCCACGACGTTCAGATTCACCCCTCCACTTT.

This clonotype came up a few times. This chain joins TRBV5-5 and TRBJ2-3; TRBD2 aligns across 8 bases. Trimming cost V 4 bases and J 4 bases; bases outside gene matches: 5. Germline lookup yields CDR1 SGHKS and CDR2 YYEKEE (reference sequence). The CDR3 sequence is 14 residues long. The CDR3 protein is CASSEREWSDTQYF. CDR3 nucleotide sequence: TGTGCCAGCAGCGAGCGGGAGTGGTCAGATACGCAGTATTTT.

This clonotype was counted a few times. The J gene is TRBJ2-7, the V gene TRBV6-2 or TRBV6-3; D is unclear. CDR1 is MNHEY, CDR2 SVGEGT, per germline. This CDR3 spans 13 amino acids. V gave up 10 bases and J gave up 2 bases, with 15 bases separating them. Here the CDR3 reads CATGPEAPYEQYF. As DNA, the CDR3 is TGTGCCACCGGACCTGAAGCGCCCTACGAGCAGTACTTC.

The chain combines TRBV11-2 with TRBJ2-5; 8 bases are shared with TRBD2. CDR1 is SGHAT and CDR2 is FQNNGV in the germline V gene. V gave up 9 bases and J gave up 1 base; unmatched junction bases: 25. The CDR3 has 20 amino acids. Here the CDR3 DNA reads TGTGCCAGGAAGACGTGGAGGGGTAGCGGGATAACCTCTTTCCAAGAGACCCAGTACTTC. Amino acid sequence: CARKTWRGSGITSFQETQYF.

This clonotype was counted at least ten times. The V and J genes are TRBV29-1 and TRBJ2-7, with 7 bases matching TRBD2. The V and J ends lost 1 base and 4 bases, in that order; junction bases with no gene match: 1. Germline V gives CDR1 SQVTM, CDR2 ANQGSEA. The CDR3 spans 12 residues. CDR3 sequence reads: CSVEGGGYEQYF. CDR3 nucleotides: TGCAGCGTTGAAGGGGGGGGTTACGAGCAGTACTTC.

This clonotype has a handful of counts. The CDR3 is CASSLDRRAIYEQYF. Written as DNA, the CDR3 is TGCGCCAGCAGCTTGGATCGCAGGGCTATCTACGAGCAGTACTTC. The chain is built from TRBV5-1 and TRBJ2-7; D may be TRBD1 (5 bases). V was cut by 0 bases and J by 3 bases, with 13 bases left in between. Germline values: CDR1 SGHRS, CDR2 YFSETQ. The CDR3 sequence is 15 residues long.

This clonotype was observed a handful of times. The chain combines TRBV27 with TRBJ2-6; no reliable D call. CDR3 length equals 17 residues. The V gene's germline CDR1 is MNHEY and CDR2 SMNVEV (reference sequence). Between the trimmed V and J ends, which lost 6 bases and 0 bases, there was a span of 15 bases. The CDR3 DNA reads TGTGCCAGCAGCCTAGACCCACATAGCTCTGGGGCCAACGTCCTGACTTTC. Translating gives CASSLDPHSSGANVLTF.

This clonotype occurred many times. This chain joins TRBV12-3 or TRBV12-4 and TRBJ2-7; 9 bases match TRBD2. J lost 6 bases, V lost 7 bases, and 10 bases had no gene match. The CDR3 contains 14 residues. CDR3 residues: CASTLGASGTEQYF. As DNA, the CDR3 is TGTGCCAGCACCCTGGGAGCTAGCGGGACCGAGCAGTACTTC.

The rearrangement links TRBV9 to TRBJ2-3; unclear D gene. The germline CDR1 and CDR2 sequences are SGDLS and YYNGEE. The CDR3 has 14 residues. V lost 1 base to trimming and J lost 2 bases, with 8 bases between them. The CDR3 sequence: CASSVSLNTDTQYF. CDR3 in DNA: TGTGCCAGCAGCGTATCCCTAAACACAGATACGCAGTATTTT.

A few counts support this clonotype. This chain joins TRBV4-3 and TRBJ2-6; unclear D gene. CDR1 and CDR2 from the germline V gene are LGHNA and YSLEER. V lost 0 bases to trimming and J lost 2 bases, with 11 bases between them. The length of the CDR3 is 17 residues. The CDR3 is CASSQEVWRAGANVLTF. The DNA for the CDR3 is TGCGCCAGCAGCCAAGAAGTTTGGAGAGCTGGGGCCAACGTCCTGACTTTC.

The chain uses TRBV5-1 and TRBJ2-3, with 9 bases lining up with TRBD1. CDR3 length: 14 amino acids. Trimming took 3 bases from V and 5 from J; bases not matched to a gene: 4. Germline V lookup: CDR1 SGHRS, CDR2 YFSETQ. CDR3 residues: CASSWTGAEDTQYF. The CDR3 coding sequence is TGCGCCAGCAGCTGGACAGGGGCTGAAGATACGCAGTATTTT. The full variable domain, rest sourced from reference TRBV5-1 and TRBJ2-3, is KAGVTQTPRYLIKTRGQQVTLSCSPISGHRSVSWYQQTPGQGLQFLFEYFSETQRNKGNFPGRFSGRQFSNSRSEMNVSTLELGDSALYLCASSWTGAEDTQYFGPGTRLTVL.

This chain links TRBV7-9 with TRBJ2-3; D might be TRBD1 (6 bases). There are 14 residues in the CDR3. The V end lost 1 base, the J end lost 8 bases, and 13 bases lay between the germline ends. Germline V gene sequence: CDR1 SEHNR, CDR2 FQNEAQ (reference sequence). This CDR3 is CASSLGPEGGTQYF. The CDR3 DNA reads TGTGCCAGCAGCTTAGGACCCGAAGGGGGTACGCAGTATTTT.

The rearrangement links TRBV14 to TRBJ2-7, with D unresolved. CDR1 is SGHDN and CDR2 is FVKESK in the germline V gene. The CDR3 runs 12 residues. Trimming left V 0 bases short and J 3 bases short, with 3 bases between. The CDR3 region is CASSQEHYEQYF. The CDR3 coding sequence is TGTGCCAGCAGCCAAGAACACTACGAGCAGTACTTC.

This clonotype occurred a few times. The V call is TRBV4-2, the J call TRBJ2-7; 7 bases are a match to TRBD1. This CDR3 spans 14 amino acids. V was pared by 0 bases and J by 6 bases, with 5 bases of the junction left unmatched. CDR1 is LGHNA and CDR2 is YNFKEQ in the germline V gene. In DNA, the CDR3 is TGTGCCAGCAGCCAAGATTGGGCAGGGGGCGAGCAGTACTTC. It codes for CASSQDWAGGEQYF.

This clonotype was detected a few times. CDR3 sequence: CASSKGVLAGGPGGELFF. CDR3 in DNA: TGTGCCAGCAGCAAAGGAGTACTAGCGGGAGGGCCAGGCGGGGAGCTGTTTTTT. The chain joins TRBV9 to TRBJ2-2, with 13 bases aligning to TRBD2. V shed 4 bases, J shed 7 bases, and the junction held 13 bases outside the gene matches. CDR3 length: 18 residues. Germline V gives CDR1 SGDLS, CDR2 YYNGEE.

V is TRBV10-3 and J is TRBJ2-7; 7 bases line up with TRBD1. The CDR3 is 14 residues long. The V and J ends lost 6 bases and 4 bases, in that order; junction bases with no gene match: 9. CDR1 ENHRY and CDR2 SYGVKD come from the germline V gene. The CDR3 coding sequence is TGTGCCATCAGAGGGACGGACAGGTTTTACGAGCAGTACTTC. This sequence encodes CAIRGTDRFYEQYF.

The gene calls are TRBV13 and TRBJ2-1, with TRBD1 matching 10 bases. Germline V gives CDR1 PRHDT, CDR2 FYEKMQ (reference sequence). V shed 5 bases, J shed 4 bases, and the junction held 8 bases outside the gene matches. The CDR3 spans 16 residues. CDR3 in DNA: TGTGCCAGCAGCCCGACCCAGGGACAGGGGTACAATGAGCAGTTCTTC. Protein product: CASSPTQGQGYNEQFF.

This clonotype has just a few counts. The chain carries TRBV5-5 and TRBJ2-5; TRBD2 might be the D (6 bases). V was pared by 0 bases and J by 5 bases, with 17 bases between. This CDR3 contains 16 residues. Germline-derived CDR1 and CDR2 are SGHKS and YYEKEE (reference sequence). The chain's CDR3 is CASSLGRGRGSETQYF. The CDR3 DNA reads as TGTGCCAGCAGCTTGGGGCGGGGTAGGGGTTCGGAGACCCAGTACTTC.